This T cell receptor (beta chain) was retrieved from a study of brain T cells in children with intractable seizures. The CDR3 sequence is 13 residues long. The ends were cut back, 0 bases at V and 2 bases at J, with 7 bases in the middle. Germline-derived CDR1 and CDR2 are GTSNPN and SVGIG (reference sequence). The data were produced by immunoSEQ multiplex PCR, yet TCRdb's version contains in-frame clones alone and is incomplete. The sample comprises under 45,000 clones, about 93% of which are singletons, and approximately 6.8% rests with the top ten. Sequencing was limited to surgery cases with top T cell transcript signatures in brain tissue. Pre-surgery treatment included at least one anti-epileptic drug.

The origin of this receptor is a girl aged 2 to 9 with tuberous sclerosis and intractable seizures. The genes are TRBV30 and TRBJ1-2; no definite D call. Specimen: peripheral blood, collected at surgery. CDR3 sequence reads: CAWSVQNNYGYTF. In DNA, the CDR3 is TGTGCCTGGAGTGTGCAAAACAACTATGGCTACACCTTC.